This passage covers 15 T cell receptor beta chains from one sample sequenced in a study of T cells after posttransplantation cyclophosphamide. Treatment was busulfan-fludarabine conditioning, a marrow graft, and cyclophosphamide on days +3 and +4. Data came from immunoSEQ multiplex PCR; TCRdb stores just in-frame clones and leaves some out. The data show fewer than 2,000 clones, with around 70% seen just once and 14% held by the top ten. This specimen was CD4+ T cells sorted from blood, taken after allogeneic stem cell transplant with posttransplant cyclophosphamide. The receptors come from a female patient in her 60s who received an allogeneic stem cell transplant from a related donor and was CMV-positive. Some T cells may trace back to the graft donor.

The rearrangement joins TRBV6-4 to TRBJ1-2, with D possibly being TRBD1 (5 bases). The ends were cut back, 4 bases at V and 7 bases at J, with 16 bases in the middle. The CDR3 has 14 amino acids. Germline values: CDR1 MRHNA, CDR2 SNTAGT. The CDR3 DNA is TGTGCCAGCAGTGCGACGGCAGGGTACGGTGGCTACACCTTC. Translation gives CASSATAGYGGYTF.

The chain couples TRBV6-4 to TRBJ1-1; D uncertain. Germline V gene data show CDR1 as MRHNA and CDR2 as SNTAGT. Trimming stripped 7 bases from V and 0 bases from J, with 9 bases between. CDR3 length equals 13 residues. The CDR3 region has the DNA TGTGCCAGCATAAGGGAGGTGAACACTGAAGCTTTCTTT. Its translation: CASIREVNTEAFF.

The V and J genes are TRBV18 and TRBJ1-1, with TRBD1 identical over 9 bases. Germline V gives CDR1 KGHSH, CDR2 LQKENI. The CDR3 consists of 13 residues. Losses at the gene ends were 5 bases for V and 5 bases for J; bases not matched to a gene: 3. DNA for the CDR3: TGTGCCAGCTCAGCCGACAGGGGGACTGAAGCTTTCTTT. Amino acid sequence: CASSADRGTEAFF.

This clone was recorded a few times. The rearrangement uses TRBV4-1 and TRBJ2-4; tentatively, D is TRBD1 (6 bases). The CDR3 totals 15 residues. V gave up 1 base and J gave up 7 bases, with 14 bases separating them. CDR1 MGHRA and CDR2 YSYEKL come from the germline V gene. The CDR3 here is CASSQVERTANIQYF. The CDR3 nucleotides are TGCGCCAGCAGCCAAGTCGAACGGACAGCCAACATTCAGTACTTC.

This clone was detected only a few times. The rearrangement links TRBV28 to TRBJ2-7, with TRBD1 matching over 12 bases. The CDR3 totals 15 residues. Per germline, CDR1 MDHEN and CDR2 SYDVKM. With V trimmed by 10 bases and J by 7 bases, 14 bases remained unmatched. The CDR3 reads CATSGGGQGAREQYF. In DNA, the CDR3 is TGTGCCACCTCTGGAGGGGGACAGGGGGCGCGGGAGCAGTACTTC.

This clone was seen more than once but under ten times. V is TRBV9 and J is TRBJ2-7; 12 bases map to TRBD2. Per germline, CDR1 SGDLS and CDR2 YYNGEE. V shed 1 base, J shed 2 bases, and the junction held 16 bases outside the gene matches. The CDR3 loop spans 20 amino acids. CDR3 coding DNA: TGTGCCAGCAGCGTAACCGGTGGCTTCCATGGACTAGCGGGGACCTACGAGCAGTACTTC. This gives the protein CASSVTGGFHGLAGTYEQYF.

The V gene is TRBV19, the J gene TRBJ2-2; no clear D. V lost 3 bases and J lost 7, with 9 bases in between. The CDR3 is 13 residues long. Germline CDR1 is LNHDA and CDR2 is SQIVND (reference sequence). CDR3 sequence (DNA): TGTGCCAGTAGTATTTACGGTGGCGGGGAGCTGTTTTTT. Translated: CASSIYGGGELFF. Supplemented by reference TRBV19 and TRBJ2-2, the full variable domain reads DGGITQSPKYLFRKEGQNVTLSCEQNLNHDAMYWYRQDPGQGLRLIYYSQIVNDFQKGDIAEGYSVSREKKESFPLTVTSAQKNPTAFYLCASSIYGGGELFFGEGSRLTVL.

This clone was seen a handful of times. V is TRBV28 and J is TRBJ2-2, with 10 bases lining up with TRBD1. CDR1 is MDHEN and CDR2 is SYDVKM in the germline V gene. V shed 5 bases and J 6 bases; nucleotides not matched to a gene: 6. The CDR3 runs 15 residues. This chain's CDR3 is CASSTSGQGAGELFF. The DNA of the CDR3 is TGTGCCAGCAGTACCTCCGGACAGGGGGCCGGGGAGCTGTTTTTT.

Turning to this clone: It is likely a read error: a sequence one base away is far more abundant. Other DNA sequences in the same sample also yield this CDR3. This rearrangement joins TRBV5-1 to TRBJ2-6, with D possibly matching TRBD1 (5 bases). CDR1 is SGHRS and CDR2 is YFSETQ in the germline V gene. This CDR3 spans 15 amino acids. The CDR3 DNA follows: TGCGCCAGCAGCTTGCAGGCCTCTGGGGCCAACGTGCTGACTTTC. Its protein product is CASSLQASGANVLTF.

The V and J genes are TRBV19 and TRBJ1-4; D may be TRBD1 (5 bases). The V end was cut by 6 bases, the J end by 3 bases, with 14 bases between. Germline CDR1 reads LNHDA; CDR2 reads SQIVND (reference sequence). The CDR3 runs to 15 residues. The CDR3 region is CASSRQWSANEKLFF. CDR3 nucleotide sequence: TGTGCCAGTAGCCGACAGTGGTCTGCTAATGAAAAACTGTTTTTT.

The rearrangement links TRBV6-4 to TRBJ2-1; 8 nucleotides match TRBD1. The CDR3 has 14 residues. Germline values: CDR1 MRHNA, CDR2 SNTAGT. The V gene end was trimmed by 4 bases and the J gene end by 9 bases; junction bases not matched to a gene: 8. In nucleotides, the CDR3 is TGTGCCAGCAGTGGGCAGGGGGCGCGTGGTGAGCAGTTCTTC. Protein sequence: CASSGQGARGEQFF.

The CDR3 region is CASSLFRSGGLSYEQYF. The CDR3 DNA is TGCGCCAGCAGCTTGTTCAGGTCGGGGGGGCTCTCCTACGAGCAGTACTTC. The chain carries TRBV5-1 and TRBJ2-7; 8 bases line up with TRBD2. The germline V gene has CDR1 SGHRS and CDR2 YFSETQ. After removal of 1 base from V and 0 bases from J, the junction contained 9 bases not matched to a gene. CDR3 size: 17 residues.

The chain has TRBV28 and TRBJ2-1, with TRBD2 identical over 7 bases. V lost 7 bases and J lost 1; bases outside the gene matches: 13. There are 17 residues in the CDR3. Looked up from germline, CDR1 is MDHEN and CDR2 is SYDVKM. The CDR3 is CASTSGGRVQSYNEQFF. CDR3 bases: TGTGCCAGCACCTCGGGGGGTCGGGTACAATCCTACAATGAGCAGTTCTTC.

The J gene is TRBJ2-5, the V gene TRBV11-2; TRBD2 aligns across 7 bases. V lost 4 bases, J lost 4 bases, and 9 bases stayed unmatched. CDR3 size: 15 residues. Germline V lookup: CDR1 SGHAT, CDR2 FQNNGV. CDR3 in amino acids: CASSSGLGAGETQYF. The CDR3 bases are TGTGCCAGCAGCTCTGGACTAGGGGCAGGAGAGACCCAGTACTTC.

The chain has TRBV30 and TRBJ1-2, with D perhaps matching TRBD1 (5 bases). Deletions cut 3 bases from V and 8 bases from J, with 7 bases between. From germline, CDR1 is GTSNPN and CDR2 SVGIG (reference sequence). The CDR3 loop spans 10 amino acids. CDR3 amino acids: CAWRKGGYTF. The CDR3 DNA sequence: TGTGCCTGGAGGAAGGGGGGCTACACCTTC.